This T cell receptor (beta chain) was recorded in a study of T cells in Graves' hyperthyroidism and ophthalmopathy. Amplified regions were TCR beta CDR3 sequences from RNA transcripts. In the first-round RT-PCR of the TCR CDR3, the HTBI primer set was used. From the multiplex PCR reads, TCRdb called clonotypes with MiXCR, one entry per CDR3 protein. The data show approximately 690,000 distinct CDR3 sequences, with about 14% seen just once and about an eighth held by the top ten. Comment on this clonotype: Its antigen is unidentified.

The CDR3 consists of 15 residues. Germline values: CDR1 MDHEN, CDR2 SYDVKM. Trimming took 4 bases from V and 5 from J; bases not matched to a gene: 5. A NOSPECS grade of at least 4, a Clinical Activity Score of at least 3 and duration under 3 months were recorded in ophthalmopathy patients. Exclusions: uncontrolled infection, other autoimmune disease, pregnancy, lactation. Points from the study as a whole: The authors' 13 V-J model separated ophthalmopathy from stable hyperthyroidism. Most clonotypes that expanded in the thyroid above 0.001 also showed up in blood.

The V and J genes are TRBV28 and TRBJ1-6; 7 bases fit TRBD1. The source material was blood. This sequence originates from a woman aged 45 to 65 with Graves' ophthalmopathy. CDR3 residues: CASSSQTGNNSPLHF. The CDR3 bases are TGTGCCAGCAGTTCCCAGACAGGGAATAATTCACCCCTCCACTTT. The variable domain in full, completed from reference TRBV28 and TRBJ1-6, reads DVKVTQSSRYLVKRTGEKVFLECVQDMDHENMFWYRQDPGLGLRLIYFSYDVKMKEKGDIPEGYSVSREKKERFSLILESASTNQTSMYLCASSSQTGNNSPLHFGNGTRLTVT.